These 6 T cell receptor beta chains were all obtained from the same sample, sequenced in a study of CDR3 diversity in severe acne. Each CDR3 protein is one row after TCRdb ran MiXCR on the PCR reads. The sample holds approximately 84,000 distinct CDR3 sequences, 51% seen once. Sequenced input: blood. The receptors were gathered from a male donor in good health, without acne.

The chain couples TRBV5-1 to TRBJ2-5, with D possibly TRBD2 on 5 matching bases. Trimming pared 4 bases from V and 5 bases from J, leaving 15 bases between. CDR3 length equals 14 residues. Germline assignment: CDR1 SGHRS and CDR2 YFSETQ. This CDR3 reads CASSNTLGGETQYF. The CDR3 coding sequence is TGCGCCAGCAGCAACACTTTGGGCGGGGAGACCCAGTACTTC. The complete variable domain, with remaining parts taken from reference TRBV5-1 and TRBJ2-5, reads KAGVTQTPRYLIKTRGQQVTLSCSPISGHRSVSWYQQTPGQGLQFLFEYFSETQRNKGNFPGRFSGRQFSNSRSEMNVSTLELGDSALYLCASSNTLGGETQYFGPGTRLLVL.

Many counts were recorded for this clonotype. This chain links TRBV4-2 with TRBJ2-7; TRBD2 aligns across 8 bases. Germline CDR1 LGHNA, CDR2 YNFKEQ. V dropped 6 bases and J dropped 3; count of bases not matched to a gene: 10. The CDR3 length is 15 residues. CDR3 in DNA: TGTGCCAGCAGTCCCTCCACCGGGGGGGGCTACGAGCAGTACTTC. It codes for CASSPSTGGGYEQYF.

This clonotype turned up a few times. CDR3 in DNA: TGCAGCGTGACCAAACCGGGACCCCAGATCCAAGAGACCCAGTACTTC. It specifies CSVTKPGPQIQETQYF. V and J are TRBV29-1 and TRBJ2-5, with D perhaps assigned TRBD1 or TRBD2 (5 bases each). The CDR3 has 16 amino acids. Germline CDR1 SQVTM, CDR2 ANQGSEA. V lost 6 bases and J 1 base, leaving 21 bases between the germline ends.

The chain links TRBV24-1 to TRBJ1-5; 7 bases agree with TRBD1. V lost 9 bases, J lost 1 base, and 5 bases stayed unmatched. From germline, CDR1 is KGHDR and CDR2 SFDVKD. CDR3 length equals 14 residues. The CDR3 DNA sequence: TGTGCCACCCAAGGGGGCATGAGCAATCAGCCCCAGCATTTT. Translating it yields CATQGGMSNQPQHF.

This clonotype was recorded a few times. The chain couples TRBV5-8 to TRBJ2-1, with D possibly matching TRBD2 (7 bases). There are 13 residues in the CDR3. CDR1 and CDR2 from the germline V gene are SGHTS and YDEGEE. Trimming removed 3 bases from V and 8 bases from J, with 12 bases in between. The CDR3 DNA reads as TGTGCCAGCAGCTCGGGGGGCGGGGATGAGCAGTTCTTC. Translated: CASSSGGGDEQFF.

The chain carries TRBV5-1 and TRBJ2-7, with TRBD1 matching over 8 bases. V lost 0 bases and J lost 3; bases outside the gene matches: 2. The CDR3 runs to 14 residues. Germline V lookup: CDR1 SGHRS, CDR2 YFSETQ. CDR3 coding DNA: TGCGCCAGCAGCTTGGAACAGGGGGTCTACGAGCAGTACTTC. This translates into CASSLEQGVYEQYF.